This entry features one TCR beta chain sequence. Its target is unknown. The data stem from a study of blood T cells in healthy people across ages. The sample providers were healthy Caucasian people from Russia, aged roughly 6 to 95. Primers used in a second PCR of about 7 to 12 cycles were a sample-barcoded 5' primer and a J-beta primer mix. Every sample produced at least 2.5 million CDR3-containing paired-end reads. TCRdb processed the 5' RACE reads anew with MiXCR; each CDR3 protein has one entry. Among 1.5 million to 2 million distinct CDR3 sequences listed, roughly 27% were seen once. Findings and limits, study-wide: Considered underestimates were the diversity estimates obtained from one million T cells.

Trimming left V 1 base short and J 6 bases short, with 10 bases between. CDR1 and CDR2 from the germline V gene are SGHKS and YYEKEE (reference sequence). The CDR3 runs 14 residues. The gene calls are TRBV5-5 and TRBJ2-2, with a possible D match to TRBD2 (5 bases). The sequenced sample consisted of blood. This TCR was recovered from a woman in her twenties or thirties in good health. In DNA, the CDR3 is TGTGCCAGCAGCTTGATCCGAGGGTCCGGGGAGCTGTTTTTT. Its translation: CASSLIRGSGELFF.